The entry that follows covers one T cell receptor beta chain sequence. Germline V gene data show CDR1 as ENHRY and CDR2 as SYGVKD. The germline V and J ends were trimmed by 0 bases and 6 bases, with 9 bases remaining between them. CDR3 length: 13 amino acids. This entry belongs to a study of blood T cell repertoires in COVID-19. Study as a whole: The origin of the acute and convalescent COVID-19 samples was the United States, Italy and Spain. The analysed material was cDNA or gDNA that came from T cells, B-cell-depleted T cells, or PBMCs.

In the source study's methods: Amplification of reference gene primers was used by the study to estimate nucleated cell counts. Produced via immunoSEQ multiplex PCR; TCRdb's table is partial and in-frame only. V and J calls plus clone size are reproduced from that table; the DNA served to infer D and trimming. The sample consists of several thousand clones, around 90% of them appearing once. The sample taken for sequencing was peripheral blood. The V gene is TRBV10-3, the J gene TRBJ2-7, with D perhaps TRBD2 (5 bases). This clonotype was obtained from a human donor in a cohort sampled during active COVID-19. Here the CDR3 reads CAISESMAGEQYF. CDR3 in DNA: TGTGCCATCAGTGAGTCAATGGCGGGCGAGCAGTACTTC.